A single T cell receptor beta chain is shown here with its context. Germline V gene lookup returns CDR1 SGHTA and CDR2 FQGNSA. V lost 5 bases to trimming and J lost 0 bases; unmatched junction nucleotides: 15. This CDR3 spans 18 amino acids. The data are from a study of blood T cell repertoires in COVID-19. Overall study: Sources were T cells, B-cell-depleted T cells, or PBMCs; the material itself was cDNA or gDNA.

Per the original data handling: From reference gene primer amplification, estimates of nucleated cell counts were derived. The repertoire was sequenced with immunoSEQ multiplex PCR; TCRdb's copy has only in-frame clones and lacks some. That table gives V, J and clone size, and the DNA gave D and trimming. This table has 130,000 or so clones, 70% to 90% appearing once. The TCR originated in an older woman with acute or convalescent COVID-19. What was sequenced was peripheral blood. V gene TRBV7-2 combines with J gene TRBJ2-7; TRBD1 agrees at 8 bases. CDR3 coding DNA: TGTGCCAGCAGCCAGCAAATACGGACAGGGTCACGCTCCTACGAGCAGTACTTC. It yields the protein CASSQQIRTGSRSYEQYF.